This entry lists 10 T cell receptor beta chains sequenced from one sample in a study of cytomegalovirus exposure and HLA in healthy donors. In the PCR, 60 Vbeta and 13 Jbeta primers were used. Repertoires were generated with immunoSEQ multiplex PCR, while TCRdb's copy carries only in-frame clones and drops some. The sample yields under 150,000 clones, around 72% seen once. The source material was PBMCs. The receptors were gathered from a human donor in good health.

The chain recombines TRBV2 with TRBJ1-4, with 7 nucleotides matching TRBD1. Germline values: CDR1 SNHLY, CDR2 FYNNEI. The CDR3 has 15 amino acids. V lost 5 bases and J lost 12; bases outside the gene matches: 15. The CDR3 DNA is TGTGCCAGCAGTCCTGACAGGGTGTCGGGTAGCGAACTGTTTTTT. Protein: CASSPDRVSGSELFF.

At least ten counts were recorded for this clone. The chain is built from TRBV6-5 and TRBJ2-7; tentative D call: TRBD1 (6 bases). The CDR3 extends over 14 amino acids. V lost 2 bases, J lost 0 bases, and 8 bases lay in between. Germline-derived CDR1 and CDR2 are MNHEY and SVGAGI. CDR3 protein: CASSYGQSSYEQYF. The DNA of the CDR3 is TGTGCCAGCAGTTACGGACAGAGCTCCTACGAGCAGTACTTC.

This clone was found a few times. The chain carries TRBV5-4 and TRBJ2-6, with 9 nucleotides matching TRBD1. The CDR3 length is 19 residues. Germline V gene data show CDR1 as SGHNT and CDR2 as YYREEE (reference sequence). Trimming removed 4 bases from V and 0 bases from J; junction bases left unmatched: 11. In nucleotides, the CDR3 is TGTGCCAGCAGCCCCAATCCGGGACAGGGAGTCTCTGGGGCCAACGTCCTGACTTTC. Amino acid sequence: CASSPNPGQGVSGANVLTF.

The V gene is TRBV5-4, the J gene TRBJ2-7; 7 bases are a match to TRBD1. Germline CDR1 SGHNT, CDR2 YYREEE (reference sequence). J was trimmed by 3 bases and V by 3 bases; bases with no gene match: 6. The CDR3 has 14 residues. DNA for the CDR3: TGTGCCAGCAGCTCGGGACAGAGCCTCTACGAGCAGTACTTC. As protein: CASSSGQSLYEQYF.

CDR3 bases: TGTGCCACCAGCAGATGGGACACAGCCTCCTACAATGAGCAGTTCTTC. Translation gives CATSRWDTASYNEQFF. The chain has TRBV15 and TRBJ2-1; D may be TRBD1 (6 bases). The CDR3 has 16 residues. V was cut by 2 bases and J by 0 bases, with 11 bases left in between. Germline values: CDR1 LNHNV, CDR2 YYDKDF (reference sequence).

The chain uses TRBV4-2 and TRBJ2-7; D unclear. Germline CDR1 LGHNA, CDR2 YNFKEQ. The V and J ends lost 8 bases and 5 bases respectively, with 10 bases between them. This CDR3 comprises 11 residues. The chain's CDR3 is CASATVNEQYF. The CDR3 nucleotides read TGTGCCAGCGCCACAGTCAACGAGCAGTACTTC.

This chain joins TRBV6-5 and TRBJ2-7; TRBD1 is a possible D gene (6 bases). Per the germline V gene, CDR1 is MNHEY and CDR2 is SVGAGI. The CDR3 spans 14 residues. V lost 8 bases and J 3 bases, leaving 17 bases between the germline ends. The CDR3 nucleotides are TGTGCCAGCCGCCCCATCGGCAGGGGCTACGAGCAGTACTTC. Its protein is CASRPIGRGYEQYF.

This clone was observed a handful of times. This rearrangement joins TRBV19 to TRBJ2-5, with D maybe TRBD2 (7 bases). CDR3 size: 14 residues. Per the germline V gene, CDR1 is LNHDA and CDR2 is SQIVND (reference sequence). V lost 3 bases to trimming and J lost 7 bases, with 15 bases between them. The DNA for the CDR3 is TGTGCCAGTAGTATTCTCGAGGCGGGGGCGACCCAGTACTTC. Residues: CASSILEAGATQYF. Looking up the rest from reference TRBV19 and TRBJ2-5 gives the full variable domain: DGGITQSPKYLFRKEGQNVTLSCEQNLNHDAMYWYRQDPGQGLRLIYYSQIVNDFQKGDIAEGYSVSREKKESFPLTVTSAQKNPTAFYLCASSILEAGATQYFGPGTRLLVL.

The chain employs TRBV6-6 and TRBJ2-1; 8 nucleotides align to TRBD1. The J segment lost 4 bases and the V segment lost 2 bases, leaving 4 bases of the junction unmatched. CDR1 and CDR2 (germline): MNHNY, SVGAGI (reference sequence). There are 15 residues in the CDR3. The CDR3 spells CASSYQGAMYNEQFF. The CDR3 coding sequence is TGTGCCAGCAGTTACCAGGGGGCGATGTACAATGAGCAGTTCTTC.

This chain links TRBV21-1 with TRBJ2-6; TRBD1, the table's D call, lacks a check against the DNA. TRBV21-1 counts as a pseudogene. The CDR3 totals 17 residues. CDR3 residues: CASSNQQGSSGANVLTF. Here the CDR3 DNA reads TGTGCCAGCAGCAATCAGCAGGGGAGCTCTGGGGCCAACGTCCTGACTTTC.